Below, 5 T cell receptor beta chains from the same sample are listed, as sequenced in a study of high-grade serous ovarian cancer treatment subgroups. Tumor samples were obtained before definitive surgery or chemotherapy. Clones were read by immunoSEQ multiplex PCR, and TCRdb kept only the in-frame ones, dropping some. The data show thousands of clones, about 78% seen once. Sequencing input: tumor tissue. All receptors derive from a human donor with high-grade serous ovarian cancer.

This clone was seen more than once but under ten times. The genes are TRBV11-2 and TRBJ1-3; D gene ambiguous. Trimming shortened V by 9 bases and J by 0 bases, and 12 bases separated the two germline ends. The CDR3 has 14 residues. Germline CDR1 is SGHAT and CDR2 is FQNNGV. For the CDR3, the DNA is TGTGCCAGTAGGTGGGGTGACTCTGGAAACACCATATATTTT. Translated, it gives CASRWGDSGNTIYF.

This chain connects TRBV5-1 to TRBJ2-2; 10 bases are a match to TRBD2. Unmatched junction bases numbered 18, after V lost 1 base and J lost 6 bases. This CDR3 contains 20 residues. Germline CDR1 SGHRS, CDR2 YFSETQ. The CDR3 region has the DNA TGCGCCAGCAGCTTGCACCTTTTACAGCGGGGGGGCGGCTCTCCCGGGGAGCTGTTTTTT. Translation: CASSLHLLQRGGGSPGELFF.

This clone was seen only once. The V and J genes are TRBV5-1 and TRBJ1-3; D gene unclear. This CDR3 is built from 14 residues. V lost 4 bases to trimming and J lost 0 bases, with 8 bases between them. The V gene's germline CDR1 is SGHRS and CDR2 YFSETQ. The CDR3 protein is CASSRESSGNTIYF. CDR3 sequence (DNA): TGCGCCAGCAGCCGGGAAAGCTCTGGAAACACCATATATTTT.

The chain is built from TRBV7-9 and TRBJ1-1; TRBD1 agrees at 9 bases. With 1 base clipped from V and 4 bases from J, the junction kept 1 base outside the gene matches. Germline values: CDR1 SEHNR, CDR2 FQNEAQ (reference sequence). The CDR3 has 14 residues. CDR3 amino acids: CASSLVGQGTEAFF. The CDR3 region has the DNA TGTGCCAGCAGCTTAGTGGGACAGGGCACTGAAGCTTTCTTT.

V gene TRBV5-4 combines with J gene TRBJ2-7; D may be TRBD1 (5 bases). The CDR3 length is 14 residues. Between the trimmed V and J ends, which lost 1 base and 0 bases, there was a span of 8 bases. CDR1 SGHNT and CDR2 YYREEE come from the germline V gene (reference sequence). For the CDR3, the DNA is TGTGCCAGCAGCTTGAACACAGGCTCCTACGAGCAGTACTTC. As protein: CASSLNTGSYEQYF.